This entry lists 25 T cell receptor beta chains sequenced from one sample in a study of beta chain features in type 1 diabetes. Study-level findings and limits: Shorter TCRB CDR3s, moderately but significantly so, marked every one of the four CD4+ subsets in Type 1 diabetes patients.

Every isolated RNA sample was fully reverse transcribed, so sequencing captured expressed TCRB transcripts. Clones were read by immunoSEQ multiplex PCR, and TCRdb kept only the in-frame ones, dropping some. The table has around 140,000 clones, roughly 10% seen once. Antigens for these TCRs are unknown. The sample consisted of central memory CD4+ T cells from blood. Source of these receptors: a man aged 25 to 40 with type 1 diabetes.

As DNA, the CDR3 is TGCAGTGCTAAACAGGGGGCCATTCAGTACTTC. It is translated as CSAKQGAIQYF. The rearrangement uses TRBV20-1 and TRBJ2-4; TRBD1 agrees at 9 bases. The germline gives CDR1 DFQATT, CDR2 SNEGSKA (reference sequence). CDR3 size: 11 residues. Trimming cost V 4 bases and J 9 bases; bases outside gene matches: 1.

Concerning this clone: Within the sample, other DNA sequences also encode this same CDR3. This chain uses TRBV9 with TRBJ2-5; possible D gene TRBD2, 6 bases. The V gene lost 0 bases and the J gene lost 5 bases, with 11 bases spanning the gap. The CDR3 has 14 residues. Germline V CDR1 and CDR2: SGDLS, YYNGEE. The CDR3 is CASSVAGGEETQYF. The CDR3 coding sequence is TGTGCCAGCAGCGTAGCTGGAGGGGAGGAGACCCAGTACTTC.

This chain uses TRBV29-1 with TRBJ1-1; 9 nucleotides match TRBD1. With 4 bases clipped from V and 4 bases from J, the junction kept 1 base outside the gene matches. Germline CDR1 SQVTM, CDR2 ANQGSEA. The CDR3 is 12 residues long. The CDR3 is CSVGDRATEAFF. The CDR3 nucleotides read TGCAGCGTTGGGGACAGGGCCACTGAAGCTTTCTTT.

This chain connects TRBV27 to TRBJ2-4; D is ambiguous. The V and J ends lost 3 bases and 6 bases respectively, with 9 bases between them. The CDR3 sequence is 13 residues long. Germline V CDR1 and CDR2: MNHEY, SMNVEV (reference sequence). CDR3 sequence: CASSFSARNIQYF. CDR3 sequence (DNA): TGTGCCAGCAGTTTCTCAGCGCGAAACATTCAGTACTTC.

In this sample, this clone turned up a few times. The rearrangement joins TRBV5-1 to TRBJ2-7, with a possible D match to TRBD2 (6 bases). Deletions cut 4 bases from V and 0 bases from J, with 14 bases between. The CDR3 has 15 amino acids. CDR1 and CDR2 (germline): SGHRS, YFSETQ. This CDR3 is CASSASGLRSYEQYF. CDR3 nucleotide sequence: TGCGCCAGCAGCGCTTCGGGACTGCGCTCCTACGAGCAGTACTTC.

V usage is TRBV5-1 and J usage is TRBJ2-7, with a tentative D call TRBD1 (6 bases). The CDR3 runs to 12 residues. Germline CDR1 SGHRS, CDR2 YFSETQ. V gave up 3 bases and J gave up 3 bases, with 7 bases separating them. The CDR3 loop reads CASSSRGYEQYF. In DNA, the CDR3 is TGCGCCAGCAGCTCCAGGGGCTACGAGCAGTACTTC.

Here the CDR3 reads CASSLGPQGATEAFF. The CDR3 region has the DNA TGTGCCAGCAGCTTAGGCCCCCAGGGGGCCACTGAAGCTTTCTTT. The chain uses TRBV7-3 and TRBJ1-1; TRBD1 agrees at 8 bases. This CDR3 comprises 15 residues. The germline V gene encodes CDR1 SGHTA and CDR2 FQGTGA. The J segment lost 4 bases and the V segment lost 2 bases, leaving 6 bases of the junction unmatched.

The rearrangement uses TRBV27 and TRBJ2-5; a weak D match, TRBD2 (6 bases). CDR1 is MNHEY and CDR2 is SMNVEV in the germline V gene (reference sequence). V was shortened by 4 bases and J by 5 bases, with 17 bases between the two germline ends. The CDR3 contains 15 residues. CDR3 in DNA: TGTGCCAGCAGTTCCCGGGTCGCGGGGAGGGAGACCCAGTACTTC. Encoded protein: CASSSRVAGRETQYF.

CDR3 amino acids: CASSLSGGVGEKLFF. The CDR3 nucleotides read TGTGCCAGCAGCTTATCAGGGGGCGTAGGCGAAAAACTGTTTTTT. V usage is TRBV7-9 and J usage is TRBJ1-4, with TRBD1 matching over 8 bases. With 2 bases clipped from V and 8 bases from J, the junction kept 7 bases outside the gene matches. The CDR3 runs 15 residues. Germline CDR1 is SEHNR and CDR2 is FQNEAQ (reference sequence). The entire variable domain, with the rest obtained from reference TRBV7-9 and TRBJ1-4, is as follows: DTGVSQNPRHKITKRGQNVTFRCDPISEHNRLYWYRQTLGQGPEFLTYFQNEAQLEKSRLLSDRFSAERPKGSFSTLEIQRTEQGDSAMYLCASSLSGGVGEKLFFGSGTQLSVL.

V is TRBV5-4 and J is TRBJ2-1; D might be TRBD1 (5 bases). With 4 bases removed from V and 5 bases from J, the gap between germline ends came to 13 bases. CDR1 is SGHNT, CDR2 YYREEE, per germline (reference sequence). CDR3 length: 14 amino acids. DNA of the CDR3: TGTGCCAGCAGCCGCACTGACAGAGACAATGAGCAGTTCTTC. It codes for CASSRTDRDNEQFF.

This chain connects TRBV5-1 to TRBJ1-2; D unclear. CDR3 length equals 15 residues. Germline values: CDR1 SGHRS, CDR2 YFSETQ. Trimming took off 0 bases at V and 5 bases at J, with 14 bases between the two ends. The CDR3 is CASSLDVAALYGYTF. CDR3 DNA sequence: TGCGCCAGCAGCTTGGACGTTGCAGCGCTTTATGGCTACACCTTC.

The J gene is TRBJ1-4, the V gene TRBV7-9; unclear D gene. Germline CDR1 SEHNR, CDR2 FQNEAQ (reference sequence). Trimming stripped 5 bases from V and 7 bases from J, with 20 bases between. The CDR3 totals 16 residues. CDR3 DNA: TGTGCCAGCAGCGCCCGCCTACTCCTGGTTGGTGAAAAACTGTTTTTT. Translated, it gives CASSARLLLVGEKLFF.

This clone was detected only a few times. The chain recombines TRBV6-1 with TRBJ2-1; TRBD2 agrees at 12 bases. With 7 bases clipped from V and 9 bases from J, the junction kept 10 bases outside the gene matches. This CDR3 has 15 amino acids. Germline CDR1 is MNHNS and CDR2 is SASEGT. CDR3 nucleotides: TGTGCCAGCAACCCCCTAGCGGGGGGGCTTAGTGAGCAGTTCTTC. Its translation is CASNPLAGGLSEQFF.

The chain links TRBV2 to TRBJ1-2; 7 bases are a match to TRBD1. With V trimmed by 10 bases and J by 12 bases, 14 bases remained unmatched. Germline V gene sequence: CDR1 SNHLY, CDR2 FYNNEI. This CDR3 has 12 residues. CDR3 region: CATTTTGVGHTF. In DNA form, the CDR3 reads TGTGCCACAACAACAACAGGGGTGGGACACACCTTC.

This clone was found a few times. The chain recombines TRBV11-2 with TRBJ1-1; D is undetermined. V gave up 4 bases and J gave up 4 bases, with 13 bases separating them. Germline V gives CDR1 SGHAT, CDR2 FQNNGV. This CDR3 is built from 14 residues. The CDR3 is CASSYAGGVTEAFF. CDR3 coding DNA: TGTGCCAGCAGCTACGCTGGAGGAGTCACTGAAGCTTTCTTT.

The table lists this clone with a few counts. This chain links TRBV11-2 with TRBJ2-2; no clear D gene. Trimming left V 3 bases short and J 4 bases short, with 3 bases between. There are 12 residues in the CDR3. Germline V gives CDR1 SGHAT, CDR2 FQNNGV. CDR3 sequence: CASSLSTGELFF. For the CDR3, the DNA is TGTGCCAGCAGCTTGAGCACCGGGGAGCTGTTTTTT.

This clone was seen a handful of times. The chain joins TRBV6-1 to TRBJ2-7; TRBD1 might be the D (6 bases). V was trimmed by 9 bases and J by 4 bases, leaving 16 bases between them. The CDR3 contains 13 residues. Germline V gene data show CDR1 as MNHNS and CDR2 as SASEGT. The CDR3 reads CASLGTPGYEQYF. The CDR3 nucleotides read TGTGCCAGTCTGGGGACACCCGGATACGAGCAGTACTTC.

This clone was found a few times. The chain recombines TRBV6-1 with TRBJ2-1, with D possibly TRBD2 on 5 matching bases. This CDR3 contains 13 residues. Germline-derived CDR1 and CDR2 are MNHNS and SASEGT. Trimming removed 10 bases at V and 4 bases at J, with 14 bases between. CDR3 nucleotide sequence: TGTGCCACGAACTCCGCGGGTTACAATGAGCAGTTCTTC. Its protein is CATNSAGYNEQFF.

The chain is built from TRBV30 and TRBJ2-7; D is unresolved. Germline CDR1 reads GTSNPN; CDR2 reads SVGIG (reference sequence). V gave up 5 bases and J gave up 0 bases, with 8 bases separating them. The CDR3 has 12 residues. CDR3 amino acids: CAWAGYSYEQYF. DNA of the CDR3: TGTGCCTGGGCCGGTTACTCCTACGAGCAGTACTTC.

There are many counts of this clone. This sequence joins TRBV6-4 and TRBJ2-1; 16 nucleotides match TRBD2. The ends lost 4 bases at V and 9 bases at J; junction bases unmatched: 6. CDR1 and CDR2 (germline): MRHNA, SNTAGT. There are 16 residues in the CDR3. The CDR3 nucleotides read TGTGCCAGCAGTGCCGGGACTAGCGGGGGGGCCTCTGAGCAGTTCTTC. Translation gives CASSAGTSGGASEQFF.

The chain has TRBV9 and TRBJ1-3; D unresolved. Trimming removed 0 bases from V and 0 bases from J, with 4 bases in between. Per the germline V gene, CDR1 is SGDLS and CDR2 is YYNGEE. This CDR3 has 14 residues. The CDR3 here is CASSVDYSGNTIYF. DNA for the CDR3: TGTGCCAGCAGCGTAGACTACTCTGGAAACACCATATATTTT.

This clone has more than one count but fewer than ten. The gene calls are TRBV9 and TRBJ1-1; D might be TRBD1 (5 bases). The CDR3 runs 14 residues. Trimming removed 1 base at V and 3 bases at J, with 10 bases between. The germline V gene has CDR1 SGDLS and CDR2 YYNGEE. The DNA for the CDR3 is TGTGCCAGCAGCGTATCCTTGGGGCACACTGAAGCTTTCTTT. Residues: CASSVSLGHTEAFF.

This clone was observed a few times. The rearrangement uses TRBV9 and TRBJ2-1; no reliable D call. V shed 0 bases and J shed 3 bases, with 13 bases lying between them. CDR3 length: 16 residues. Germline V lookup: CDR1 SGDLS, CDR2 YYNGEE. The CDR3, as DNA: TGTGCCAGCAGCGTAGGTCCCGGAGTGGGCTACAATGAGCAGTTCTTC. The encoded protein is CASSVGPGVGYNEQFF. Looking up the rest from reference TRBV9 and TRBJ2-1 gives the full variable domain: DSGVTQTPKHLITATGQRVTLRCSPRSGDLSVYWYQQSLDQGLQFLIQYYNGEERAKGNILERFSAQQFPDLHSELNLSSLELGDSALYFCASSVGPGVGYNEQFFGPGTRLTVL.

The genes are TRBV29-1 and TRBJ2-5; D perhaps matches TRBD2 (6 bases). Trimming removed 3 bases at V and 3 bases at J, with 11 bases between. The CDR3 spans 13 residues. In germline, CDR1 is SQVTM, CDR2 ANQGSEA. CDR3 loop: CSVDGGWKETQYF. CDR3 DNA sequence: TGCAGCGTTGATGGGGGGTGGAAAGAGACCCAGTACTTC.

Only a few counts were recorded for this clone. The chain has TRBV30 and TRBJ1-4; D is uncertain. V was cut by 1 base and J by 4 bases, with 7 bases left in between. The V gene's germline CDR1 is GTSNPN and CDR2 SVGIG (reference sequence). This CDR3 region has 13 residues. This CDR3 reads CAWSGHLNEKLFF. DNA of the CDR3: TGTGCCTGGAGTGGGCACCTTAATGAAAAACTGTTTTTT.